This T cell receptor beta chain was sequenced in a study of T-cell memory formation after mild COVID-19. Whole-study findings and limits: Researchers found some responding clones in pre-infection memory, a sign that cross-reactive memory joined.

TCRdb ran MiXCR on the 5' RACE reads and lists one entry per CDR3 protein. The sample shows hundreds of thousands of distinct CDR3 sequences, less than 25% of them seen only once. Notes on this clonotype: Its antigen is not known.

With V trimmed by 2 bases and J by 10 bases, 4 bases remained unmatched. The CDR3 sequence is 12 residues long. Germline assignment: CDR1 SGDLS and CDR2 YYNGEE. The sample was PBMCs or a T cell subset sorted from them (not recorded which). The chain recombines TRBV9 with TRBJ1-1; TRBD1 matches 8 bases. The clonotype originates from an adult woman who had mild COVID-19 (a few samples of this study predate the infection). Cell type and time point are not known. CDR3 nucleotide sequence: TGTGCCAGCAGCGTTAACAGGGGGGCAGCTTTCTTT. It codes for CASSVNRGAAFF.